This T cell receptor (beta chain) was captured in a study of shared clonotypes between healthy human individuals. The CDR3 runs 14 residues. Trimming stripped 4 bases from V and 4 bases from J, with 13 bases between. CDR1 and CDR2 from the germline V gene are LNHNV and YYDKDF (reference sequence). Whole-study findings and limits: Estimated clonotype richness was generally higher in naive than memory subsets.

Notes on this clone: The target antigen is unknown.

In replicate PCRs of sorted subsets, approximately 210 ng DNA, about 29,000 T cell genomes, was used. The assay was immunoSEQ multiplex PCR, and TCRdb's table has in-frame clones only and misses some. Here the sample spans more than 2,000,000 clones, approximately 93% being singletons. The chain couples TRBV15 to TRBJ2-5; D tentatively fits TRBD1 or TRBD2 (5 bases each). The sequence was collected from a man between 18 and 35 years old in good health. Some clones in this sample may be carry-over from other donors' samples. The specimen was naive CD4+ T cells from PBMCs. Regarding subset: CD45RA+ positively selected. The CDR3 protein is CATSTPTGPETQYF. CDR3 in DNA: TGTGCCACCAGCACCCCGACGGGGCCAGAGACCCAGTACTTC. Looking up the rest from reference TRBV15 and TRBJ2-5 gives the full variable domain: DAMVIQNPRYQVTQFGKPVTLSCSQTLNHNVMYWYQQKSSQAPKLLFHYYDKDFNNEADTPDNFQSRRPNTSFCFLDIRSPGLGDTAMYLCATSTPTGPETQYFGPGTRLLVL.